This TCR beta chain was observed in a study of T cell repertoires in cytomegalovirus infection. Whole-study context: Public TCR beta signatures were indicative of both CMV infection and a matching HLA type.

Each CDR3 protein gets one entry after TCRdb re-called the reads with MiXCR. The data contain approximately 350,000 distinct CDR3 sequences, around a third of them singletons. Deletions cut 5 bases from V and 5 bases from J, with 12 bases between. The CDR3 has 13 residues. Per the germline V gene, CDR1 is SEHNR and CDR2 is FQNEAQ (reference sequence). This clonotype has a handful of counts. What it binds is not known. Points from the study as a whole: What dominated the ex vivo response were HLA-C-restricted CMV-specific TCR beta clonotypes.

This TCR derives from a human donor in good health (CMV status not recorded). Some clones in this sample may be carry-over from other donors' samples. The chain carries TRBV7-9 and TRBJ1-1; no clear D gene. Source: cultured PBMCs, taken from culture after CMV antigen stimulation. CDR3 region: CASSARMGTEAFF. CDR3 nucleotides: TGTGCCAGCAGCGCCCGGATGGGGACTGAAGCTTTCTTT.